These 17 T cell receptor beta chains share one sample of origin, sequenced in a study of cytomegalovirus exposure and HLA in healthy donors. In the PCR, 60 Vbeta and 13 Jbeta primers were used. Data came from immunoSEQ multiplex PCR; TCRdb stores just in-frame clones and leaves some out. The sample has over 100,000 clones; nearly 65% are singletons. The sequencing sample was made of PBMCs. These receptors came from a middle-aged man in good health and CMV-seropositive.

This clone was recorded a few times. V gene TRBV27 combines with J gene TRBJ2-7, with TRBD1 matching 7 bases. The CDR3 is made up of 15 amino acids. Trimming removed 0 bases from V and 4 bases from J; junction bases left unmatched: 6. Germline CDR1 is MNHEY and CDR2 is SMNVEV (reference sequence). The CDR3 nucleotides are TGTGCCAGCAGTTTATCGCCGCTCAGGGGGTACGAGCAGTACTTC. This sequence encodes CASSLSPLRGYEQYF.

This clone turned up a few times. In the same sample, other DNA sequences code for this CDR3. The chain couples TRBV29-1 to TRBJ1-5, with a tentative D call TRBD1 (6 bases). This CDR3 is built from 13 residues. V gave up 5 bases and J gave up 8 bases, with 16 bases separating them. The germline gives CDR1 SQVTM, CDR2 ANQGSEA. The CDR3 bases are TGCAGCGTTTCACAGGGCCCTATGGAGCCCCAGCATTTT. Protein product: CSVSQGPMEPQHF. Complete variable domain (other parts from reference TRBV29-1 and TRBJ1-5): SAVISQKPSRDICQRGTSLTIQCQVDSQVTMMFWYRQQPGQSLTLIATANQGSEATYESGFVIDKFPISRPNLTFSTLTVSNMSPEDSSIYLCSVSQGPMEPQHFGDGTRLSIL.

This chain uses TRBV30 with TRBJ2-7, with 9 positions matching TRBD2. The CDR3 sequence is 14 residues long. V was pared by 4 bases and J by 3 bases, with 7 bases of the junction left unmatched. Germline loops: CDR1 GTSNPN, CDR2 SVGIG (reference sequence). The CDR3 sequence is CAWTAGTSFYEQYF. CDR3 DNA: TGTGCCTGGACCGCCGGGACTAGCTTCTACGAGCAGTACTTC.

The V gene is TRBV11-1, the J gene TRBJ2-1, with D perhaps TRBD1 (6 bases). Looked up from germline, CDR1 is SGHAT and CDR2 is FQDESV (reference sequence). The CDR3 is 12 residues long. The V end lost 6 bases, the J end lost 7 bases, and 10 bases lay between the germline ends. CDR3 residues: CASSGGRNEQFF. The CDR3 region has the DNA TGTGCCAGCAGTGGGGGCCGTAATGAGCAGTTCTTC.

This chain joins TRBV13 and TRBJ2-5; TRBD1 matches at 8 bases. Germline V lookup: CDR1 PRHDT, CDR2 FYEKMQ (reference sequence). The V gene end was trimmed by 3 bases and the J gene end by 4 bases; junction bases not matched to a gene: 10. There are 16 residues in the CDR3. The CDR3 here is CASSFAGRQGIETQYF. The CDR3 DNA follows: TGTGCCAGCAGCTTTGCGGGGAGACAGGGGATAGAGACCCAGTACTTC. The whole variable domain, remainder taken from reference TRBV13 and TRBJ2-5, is AAGVIQSPRHLIKEKRETATLKCYPIPRHDTVYWYQQGPGQDPQFLISFYEKMQSDKGSIPDRFSAQQFSDYHSELNMSSLELGDSALYFCASSFAGRQGIETQYFGPGTRLLVL.

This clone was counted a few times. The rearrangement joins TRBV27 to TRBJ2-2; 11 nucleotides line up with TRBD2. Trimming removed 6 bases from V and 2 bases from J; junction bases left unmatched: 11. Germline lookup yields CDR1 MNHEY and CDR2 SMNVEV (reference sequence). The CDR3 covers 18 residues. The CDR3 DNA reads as TGTGCCAGCAGGACCCTGATAGCGGGGGGGCTAAACACCGGGGAGCTGTTTTTT. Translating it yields CASRTLIAGGLNTGELFF.

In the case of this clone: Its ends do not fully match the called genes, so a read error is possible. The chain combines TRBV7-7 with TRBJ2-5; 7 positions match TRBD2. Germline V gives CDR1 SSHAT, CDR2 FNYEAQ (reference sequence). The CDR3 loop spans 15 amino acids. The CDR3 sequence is CASSGTLAAKETQYF. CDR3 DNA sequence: TGTGCTAGCAGCGGGACCTTAGCGGCTAAAGAGACCCAGTACTTC.

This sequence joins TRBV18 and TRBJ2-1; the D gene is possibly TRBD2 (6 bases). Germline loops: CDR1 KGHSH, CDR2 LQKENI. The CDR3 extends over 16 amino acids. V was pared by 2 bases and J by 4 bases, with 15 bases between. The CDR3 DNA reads TGTGCCAGCTCACCAGAGACTAGAGTTTTGTACAATGAGCAGTTCTTC. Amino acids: CASSPETRVLYNEQFF. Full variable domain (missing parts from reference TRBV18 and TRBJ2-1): NAGVMQNPRHLVRRRGQEARLRCSPMKGHSHVYWYRQLPEEGLKFMVYLQKENIIDESGMPKERFSAEFPKEGPSILRIQQVVRGDSAAYFCASSPETRVLYNEQFFGPGTRLTVL.

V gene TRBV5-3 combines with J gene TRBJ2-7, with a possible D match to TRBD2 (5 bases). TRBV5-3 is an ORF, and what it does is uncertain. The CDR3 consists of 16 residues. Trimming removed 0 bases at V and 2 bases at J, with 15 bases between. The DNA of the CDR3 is TGTGCCAGAAGCTTGGCATACCTAGCCCACCCCTACGAGCAGTACTTC. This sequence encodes CARSLAYLAHPYEQYF.

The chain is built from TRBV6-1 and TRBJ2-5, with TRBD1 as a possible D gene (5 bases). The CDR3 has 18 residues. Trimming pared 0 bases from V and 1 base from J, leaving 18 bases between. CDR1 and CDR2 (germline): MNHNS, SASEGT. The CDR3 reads CASSEAIVFDSFQETQYF. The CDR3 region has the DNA TGTGCCAGCAGTGAAGCGATTGTATTTGACAGCTTCCAAGAGACCCAGTACTTC.

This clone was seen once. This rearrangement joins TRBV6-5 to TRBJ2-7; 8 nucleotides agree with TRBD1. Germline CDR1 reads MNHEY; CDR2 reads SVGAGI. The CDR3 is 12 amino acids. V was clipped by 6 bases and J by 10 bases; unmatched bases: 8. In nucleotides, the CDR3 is TGTGCCAGCAGAAAAGGACAGGGAAGACAGTACTTC. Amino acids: CASRKGQGRQYF.

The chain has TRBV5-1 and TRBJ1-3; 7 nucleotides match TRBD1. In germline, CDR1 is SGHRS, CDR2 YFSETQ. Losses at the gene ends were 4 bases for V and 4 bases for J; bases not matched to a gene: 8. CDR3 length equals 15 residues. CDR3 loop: CASSPTGDGGNTIYF. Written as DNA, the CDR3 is TGCGCCAGCAGCCCAACAGGGGATGGAGGAAACACCATATATTTT.

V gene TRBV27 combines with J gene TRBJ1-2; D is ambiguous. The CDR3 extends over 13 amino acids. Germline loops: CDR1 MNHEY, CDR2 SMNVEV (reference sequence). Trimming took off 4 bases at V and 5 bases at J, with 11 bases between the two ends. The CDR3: CASSSQDEYGYTF. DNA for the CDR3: TGTGCCAGCAGTTCCCAGGATGAGTATGGCTACACCTTC.

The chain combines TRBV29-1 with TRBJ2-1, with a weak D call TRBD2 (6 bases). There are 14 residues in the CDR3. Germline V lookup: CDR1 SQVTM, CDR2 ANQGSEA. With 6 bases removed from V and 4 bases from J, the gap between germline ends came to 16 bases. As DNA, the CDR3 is TGCAGCGTCGAGAAAGCCGGGACTTACAATGAGCAGTTCTTC. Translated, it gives CSVEKAGTYNEQFF.

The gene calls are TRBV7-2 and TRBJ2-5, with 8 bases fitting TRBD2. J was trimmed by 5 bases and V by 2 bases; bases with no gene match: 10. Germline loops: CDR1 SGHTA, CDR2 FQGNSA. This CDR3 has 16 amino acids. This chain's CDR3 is CASSLNLAGGKETQYF. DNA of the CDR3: TGTGCCAGCAGCTTAAACCTAGCGGGTGGAAAGGAGACCCAGTACTTC.

CDR3 sequence reads: CATSRGTGDYEQYF. The CDR3 coding sequence is TGTGCCACCAGCAGGGGGACAGGGGACTACGAGCAGTACTTC. The chain uses TRBV15 and TRBJ2-7; 10 bases align to TRBD1. This CDR3 region has 14 residues. Germline CDR1 LNHNV, CDR2 YYDKDF (reference sequence). After removal of 3 bases from V and 3 bases from J, the junction contained 2 bases not matched to a gene.

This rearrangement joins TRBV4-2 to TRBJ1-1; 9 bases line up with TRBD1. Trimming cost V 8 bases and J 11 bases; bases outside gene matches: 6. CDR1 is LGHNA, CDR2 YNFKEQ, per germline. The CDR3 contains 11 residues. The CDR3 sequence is CASVRDREAFF. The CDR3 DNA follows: TGTGCCAGCGTCCGGGACAGGGAGGCTTTCTTT.